This entry lists 12 T cell receptor beta chains sequenced from one sample in a study of T-cell memory formation after mild COVID-19. TCRdb fed the 5' RACE reads into MiXCR, producing one record per CDR3 protein. The sample holds 300,000 to 400,000 distinct CDR3 sequences, 20% to 25% seen once. Source material: PBMCs or a T cell subset sorted from them (not recorded which). These receptors came from an adult woman who had mild COVID-19 (a few samples of this study predate the infection). Cell type and time point are not known.

In this sample, this clonotype turned up a few times. The chain employs TRBV12-3 or TRBV12-4 and TRBJ1-3, with 9 nucleotides matching TRBD1. The V gene end was trimmed by 5 bases and the J gene end by 2 bases; junction bases not matched to a gene: 1. There are 14 residues in the CDR3. The CDR3 here is CASSRTGAGNTIYF. In DNA, the CDR3 is TGTGCCAGCAGTCGGACAGGGGCTGGAAACACCATATATTTT.

V and J are TRBV2 and TRBJ2-3; no clear D. Germline CDR1 and CDR2: SNHLY and FYNNEI. The CDR3 is 12 residues long. Trimming cost V 5 bases and J 3 bases, with 6 bases left between them. CDR3 sequence (DNA): TGTGCCAGCAGTCCCTGGACAGATACGCAGTATTTT. Translated, it gives CASSPWTDTQYF.

In its sample, this clonotype was seen a few times. This chain connects TRBV5-1 to TRBJ2-7, with 7 bases identical to TRBD2. The CDR3 consists of 14 residues. Looked up from germline, CDR1 is SGHRS and CDR2 is YFSETQ. V dropped 2 bases and J dropped 3; count of bases not matched to a gene: 5. CDR3 DNA: TGCGCCAGCAGCTTCTTAGGGAGGGACTACGAGCAGTACTTC. It is translated as CASSFLGRDYEQYF.

This clonotype was detected only a few times. This chain uses TRBV20-1 with TRBJ1-1; tentative D call: TRBD1 (6 bases). The CDR3 length is 11 residues. CDR1 is DFQATT, CDR2 SNEGSKA, per germline (reference sequence). V shed 6 bases and J shed 7 bases, with 12 bases lying between them. CDR3 loop: CSAPGQLEAFF. In DNA, the CDR3 is TGCAGTGCGCCTGGACAGCTTGAAGCTTTCTTT.

This clonotype was detected ten times or more. The V call is TRBV5-1, the J call TRBJ1-1; no clear D gene. The CDR3 length is 14 residues. The ends were cut back, 0 bases at V and 0 bases at J, with 6 bases in the middle. CDR1 SGHRS and CDR2 YFSETQ come from the germline V gene. The CDR3 nucleotides are TGCGCCAGCAGCTTGGGAGCCATGAACACTGAAGCTTTCTTT. Encoded protein: CASSLGAMNTEAFF.

This clonotype was seen ten or more times. This sequence joins TRBV2 and TRBJ2-7; D gene ambiguous. CDR3 length equals 10 residues. CDR1 SNHLY and CDR2 FYNNEI come from the germline V gene. V lost 4 bases, J lost 3 bases, and 1 base lay in between. CDR3 amino acids: CASSGYEQYF. CDR3 nucleotide sequence: TGTGCCAGCAGTGGCTACGAGCAGTACTTC. The variable domain in full, with the rest retrieved from reference TRBV2 and TRBJ2-7, is EPEVTQTPSHQVTQMGQEVILRCVPISNHLYFYWYRQILGQKVEFLVSFYNNEISEKSEIFDDQFSVERPDGSNFTLKIRSTKLEDSAMYFCASSGYEQYFGPGTRLTVT.

The chain has TRBV4-1 and TRBJ1-2; D call uncertain. This CDR3 is 15 amino acids long. V lost 0 bases and J 1 base, leaving 9 bases between the germline ends. The germline V gene has CDR1 MGHRA and CDR2 YSYEKL. The CDR3 bases are TGCGCCAGCAGCCAAGATCCGGGTAATAACTATGGCTACACCTTC. Protein sequence: CASSQDPGNNYGYTF.

This clonotype was detected only a few times. The CDR3 DNA reads TGTGCCAGCAGCTTAGCGAACAGGGGGCAGACTGGAAAACTGTTTTTT. Amino acids: CASSLANRGQTGKLFF. This chain connects TRBV7-8 to TRBJ1-4; 9 nucleotides line up with TRBD1. With 0 bases clipped from V and 10 bases from J, the junction kept 9 bases outside the gene matches. The CDR3 contains 16 residues. From germline, CDR1 is SGHVS and CDR2 FQNEAQ.

This clonotype was observed a handful of times. The rearrangement uses TRBV7-6 and TRBJ2-1, with 7 bases aligning to TRBD2. The germline V gene encodes CDR1 SGHVS and CDR2 FNYEAQ. The CDR3 contains 15 residues. V shed 6 bases, J shed 8 bases, and the junction held 13 bases outside the gene matches. The CDR3 here is CASSSITGTMDEQFF. CDR3 nucleotides: TGTGCCAGCAGTTCTATAACCGGGACTATGGATGAGCAGTTCTTC. Full variable domain (remainder filled in from reference TRBV7-6 and TRBJ2-1): GAGVSQSPRYKVTKRGQDVALRCDPISGHVSLYWYRQALGQGPEFLTYFNYEAQQDKSGLPNDRFSAERPEGSISTLTIQRTEQRDSAMYRCASSSITGTMDEQFFGPGTRLTVL.

This clonotype was detected a few times. V usage is TRBV5-1 and J usage is TRBJ1-2; 10 nucleotides match TRBD1. J was trimmed by 3 bases and V by 1 base; bases with no gene match: 9. This CDR3 has 17 residues. In germline, CDR1 is SGHRS, CDR2 YFSETQ. CDR3 nucleotides: TGCGCCAGCAGCTTGTCGCCTGACAGGGGGCAGGACTATGGCTACACCTTC. As protein: CASSLSPDRGQDYGYTF.

A few counts support this clonotype. The rearrangement links TRBV12-3 or TRBV12-4 to TRBJ2-1; perhaps TRBD1 as D (5 bases). Trimming removed 5 bases from V and 5 bases from J, with 19 bases in between. CDR3 length equals 16 residues. The CDR3: CASSTRRATRNNEQFF. The CDR3, as DNA: TGTGCCAGCAGTACCCGCAGGGCTACAAGGAACAATGAGCAGTTCTTC.

In its sample, this clonotype was seen a few times. The rearrangement links TRBV5-1 to TRBJ2-3; possible D gene TRBD2, 6 bases. V was cut by 0 bases and J by 1 base, with 12 bases left in between. Per the germline V gene, CDR1 is SGHRS and CDR2 is YFSETQ. This CDR3 spans 16 amino acids. The CDR3 coding sequence is TGCGCCAGCAGCTTGGTTGCGGGGTACGGCACAGATACGCAGTATTTT. This gives the protein CASSLVAGYGTDTQYF.